Listed below are T cell receptor beta chains from one sample, sequenced in a study of brain metastases from non-small cell lung cancer. Clones were read by immunoSEQ multiplex PCR, and TCRdb kept only the in-frame ones, dropping some. The sample yields 4,500 to 6,000 clones, 70% to 90% seen once. Material: primary lung tumor tissue. The receptors were sampled from a donor at least 40 years old with non-small cell lung cancer. Both conserved end residues are part of each CDR3. The D gene is left open where the match is weak. Expanded clones are given a class, and other clones once, few, many or no size at all.

TRBJ2-1	NA	TRBV18	NA	17	CASSPIDSASSYNEQFF	TGTGCCAGCTCACCGATAGACAGCGCTAGCTCCTACAATGAGCAGTTCTTC
TRBJ2-6	NA	TRBV27	NA	15	CASSLKPSGANVLTF	TGTGCCAGCAGTTTAAAACCATCTGGGGCCAACGTCCTGACTTTC
TRBJ2-1	TRBD2	TRBV25-1	few	15	CASNPALAGNDEQFF	TGTGCCAGCAACCCAGCACTAGCGGGAAACGATGAGCAGTTCTTC
TRBJ2-3	NA	TRBV29-1	NA	14	CSVAPEWSTDTQYF	TGCAGCGTTGCCCCAGAATGGAGCACAGATACGCAGTATTTT
TRBJ2-1	TRBD2	TRBV9	few	15	CASSRTSGSYNEQFF	TGTGCCAGCAGCCGGACTAGCGGGAGCTACAATGAGCAGTTCTTC
TRBJ2-5	TRBD1	TRBV29-1	NA	14	CSVVRQGNQETQYF	TGCAGCGTTGTTCGACAGGGAAACCAAGAGACCCAGTACTTC
TRBJ2-2	NA	TRBV10-1	NA	13	CASSPGGPGELFF	TGCGCCAGCAGCCCCGGAGGACCCGGGGAGCTGTTTTTT
TRBJ1-2	TRBD1	TRBV29-1	NA	11	CSVGDRGGYTF	TGCAGCGTTGGGGACAGGGGCGGCTACACCTTC
TRBJ2-7	NA	TRBV11-1	NA	14	CASSSGTGTYEQYF	TGTGCCAGCAGCTCCGGGACGGGGACCTACGAGCAGTACTTC
TRBJ2-5	TRBD1	TRBV12-3/TRBV12-4	NA	13	CASSLQGAQTQYF	TGTGCCAGCAGTCTACAGGGGGCACAGACCCAGTACTTC
TRBJ1-1	NA	TRBV12-5	NA	14	CASTKGVTLTEAFF	TGTGCTAGTACGAAGGGGGTTACTCTGACTGAAGCTTTCTTT
TRBJ2-1	NA	TRBV11-3	NA	14	CASSLDSEVDEQFF	TGTGCCAGCAGCTTAGATTCCGAGGTGGATGAGCAGTTCTTC
TRBJ2-7	TRBD2	TRBV5-1	NA	15	CASSLETSGLGGQYF	TGCGCCAGCAGCCTTGAGACTAGCGGCCTCGGTGGGCAGTACTTC
TRBJ1-2	NA	TRBV19	NA	11	CASSQPSGYTF	TGTGCCAGTTCTCAACCGTCGGGCTACACCTTC
TRBJ1-2	NA	TRBV5-5	NA	13	CASSLNGDYGYTF	TGTGCCAGCAGCTTGAATGGGGACTATGGCTACACCTTC
TRBJ2-7	NA	TRBV7-2	NA	16	CASSFWAGPSSYEQYF	TGTGCCAGCAGCTTCTGGGCGGGCCCCAGCTCCTACGAGCAGTACTTC
TRBJ2-1	NA	TRBV3-1/TRBV3-2	NA	15	CASSQVQLRYNEQFF	TGTGCCAGCAGCCAAGTTCAGCTTAGATACAATGAGCAGTTCTTC
TRBJ2-7	TRBD2	TRBV7-3	NA	17	CASSFPSGSRNSYEQYF	TGTGCCAGCAGCTTTCCTAGCGGGAGTAGAAATTCCTACGAGCAGTACTTC
TRBJ2-1	NA	TRBV9	NA	16	CASSVADGSSYNEQFF	TGTGCCAGCAGCGTAGCGGACGGGAGCTCCTACAATGAGCAGTTCTTC
TRBJ2-1	NA	TRBV27	NA	17	CASSPSHLASSYNEQFF	TGTGCCAGCAGTCCCTCCCATCTAGCCAGCTCCTACAATGAGCAGTTCTTC
TRBJ2-7	TRBD1	TRBV6-5	NA	14	CASGAGTGTYEQYF	TGTGCCAGCGGGGCCGGGACAGGGACGTACGAGCAGTACTTC
TRBJ2-5	NA	TRBV5-6	NA	13	CASSLIQVQVQYF	TGTGCCAGCAGCTTAATACAGGTGCAGGTCCAGTACTTC
TRBJ2-2	NA	TRBV10-3	NA	16	CAISEGGHANTGELFF	TGTGCCATCAGTGAGGGTGGACATGCGAACACCGGGGAGCTGTTTTTT
TRBJ2-3	NA	TRBV5-1	NA	12	CASSSSTDTQYF	TGCGCCAGCAGCTCATCCACAGATACGCAGTATTTT
TRBJ2-1	TRBD2	TRBV5-1	NA	16	CASSLVTGGTYNEQFF	TGCGCCAGCAGCTTGGTTACGGGAGGGACTTACAATGAGCAGTTCTTC
TRBJ2-1	NA	TRBV5-1	NA	13	CASSLAARREQFF	TGCGCCAGCAGCTTGGCTGCCCGAAGGGAGCAGTTCTTC
TRBJ1-2	NA	TRBV5-6	NA	14	CASSLGAKNYGYTF	TGTGCCAGCAGCTTGGGGGCCAAAAACTATGGCTACACCTTC
TRBJ2-1	NA	TRBV27	NA	13	CASSFLPPKEQFF	TGTGCCAGCAGTTTCCTCCCCCCCAAGGAGCAGTTCTTC
TRBJ2-2	TRBD2	TRBV2	NA	15	CASSYRLAGAGELFF	TGTGCCAGCAGTTATAGACTAGCGGGAGCCGGGGAGCTGTTTTTT
TRBJ2-3	NA	TRBV5-1	NA	14	CASSLGQTRDTQYF	TGCGCCAGCAGCTTGGGACAGACGCGGGATACGCAGTATTTT
TRBJ1-1	TRBD1	TRBV5-1	NA	14	CASSRWDRTTEAFF	TGCGCCAGCAGCAGATGGGACAGGACCACTGAAGCTTTCTTT
TRBJ2-3	TRBD1	TRBV6-4	NA	15	CASRSGTGPADTQYF	TGTGCCAGCCGTTCCGGGACAGGGCCCGCAGATACGCAGTATTTT
TRBJ2-7	TRBD2	TRBV30	NA	11	CAWTSGYEQYF	TGTGCCTGGACTAGCGGCTACGAGCAGTACTTC
TRBJ2-3	TRBD1	TRBV7-2	NA	16	CASSSQGAFSTDTQYF	TGTGCCAGCAGTTCCCAGGGGGCGTTTAGCACAGATACGCAGTATTTT
TRBJ1-1	NA	TRBV28	NA	15	CASSFKYFRRTEAFF	TGTGCCAGCAGTTTTAAATATTTCAGGCGCACTGAAGCTTTCTTT
TRBJ2-7	TRBD1	TRBV4-2	few	14	CASSQPDRGYEQYF	TGTGCCAGCAGCCAACCGGACAGGGGCTACGAGCAGTACTTC
TRBJ1-6	NA	TRBV30	NA	12	CAWKVNNSPLHF	TGTGCCTGGAAAGTCAATAATTCACCCCTCCACTTT
TRBJ2-3	NA	TRBV28	NA	14	CASGGGMSADTQYF	TGTGCCAGCGGTGGGGGAATGAGCGCAGATACGCAGTATTTT
TRBJ2-7	NA	TRBV7-3	NA	13	CASSLGLWGEQYF	TGTGCCAGCAGCTTAGGGCTCTGGGGAGAGCAGTACTTC
TRBJ2-7	NA	TRBV18	NA	13	CASSPRSSYEQYF	TGTGCCAGCTCACCTAGGAGCTCCTACGAGCAGTACTTC
TRBJ2-7	NA	TRBV7-8	NA	15	CASSSRGSGSYEQYF	TGTGCCAGCAGCTCCAGGGGAAGTGGGTCCTACGAGCAGTACTTC
TRBJ1-2	NA	TRBV9	NA	14	CASSTQSGNYGYTF	TGTGCCAGCAGCACCCAGTCAGGGAACTATGGCTACACCTTC
TRBJ1-1	NA	TRBV18	few	14	CASSQQERNTEAFF	TGTGCCAGCTCACAGCAGGAAAGAAACACTGAAGCTTTCTTT
TRBJ1-1	NA	TRBV19	NA	13	CASSGPGRTEAFF	TGTGCCAGCTCCGGACCGGGGAGGACTGAAGCTTTCTTT
TRBJ2-1	TRBD2	TRBV4-1	NA	17	CASSQDIGQGGANEQFF	TGCGCCAGCAGCCAAGATATCGGGCAGGGAGGGGCGAATGAGCAGTTCTTC